The clone carrying this T cell receptor beta chain appeared many times. This sample was taken from a study of blood T cell repertoires in COVID-19. Using immunoSEQ multiplex PCR, the repertoire was profiled, and TCRdb retains in-frame clones only, with some absent. The sample shows roughly 120,000 clones, 70% to 80% of them seen only once. The CDR3 runs to 15 residues. Germline loops: CDR1 LGHNA, CDR2 YNFKEQ. V was trimmed by 0 bases and J by 8 bases, leaving 13 bases between them. V gene TRBV4-2 combines with J gene TRBJ1-4; D gene uncertain. The sequencing sample was made of peripheral blood. The TCR comes from a woman aged 60-75 years with acute or convalescent COVID-19. The CDR3 spells CASSQEGAVGEKLFF. CDR3 nucleotides: TGTGCCAGCAGCCAAGAAGGAGCGGTAGGCGAAAAACTGTTTTTT.